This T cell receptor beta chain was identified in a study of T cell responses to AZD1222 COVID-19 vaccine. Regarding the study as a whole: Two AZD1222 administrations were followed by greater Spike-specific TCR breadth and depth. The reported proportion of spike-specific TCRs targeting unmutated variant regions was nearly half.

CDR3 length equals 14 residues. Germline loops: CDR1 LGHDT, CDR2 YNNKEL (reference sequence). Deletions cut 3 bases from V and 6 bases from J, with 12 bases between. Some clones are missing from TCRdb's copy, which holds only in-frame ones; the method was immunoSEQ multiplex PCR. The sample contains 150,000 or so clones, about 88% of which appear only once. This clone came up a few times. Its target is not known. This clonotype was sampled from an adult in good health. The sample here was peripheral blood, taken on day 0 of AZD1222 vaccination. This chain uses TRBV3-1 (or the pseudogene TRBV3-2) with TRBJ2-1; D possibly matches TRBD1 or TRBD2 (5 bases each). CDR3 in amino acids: CASSQDNGGNEQFF. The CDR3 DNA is TGTGCCAGCAGCCAGGACAATGGGGGCAATGAGCAGTTCTTC.